Shown below are 9 T cell receptor beta chains from a single sample sequenced in a study of blood T cell repertoires in COVID-19. The method was immunoSEQ multiplex PCR; TCRdb's version includes in-frame clones alone and lacks a portion of them. The sample has approximately 180,000 clones, 75% to 90% seen once. The material sequenced was PBMCs or T cells enriched from blood (not recorded which). The receptors come from a woman aged 35 to 49 with acute COVID-19.

The chain joins TRBV6-6 to TRBJ2-2; weak D call: TRBD1 (6 bases). V was trimmed by 5 bases and J by 3 bases, leaving 13 bases between them. Germline CDR1 MNHNY, CDR2 SVGAGI (reference sequence). This CDR3 spans 15 amino acids. The CDR3 loop is CASSPQDRDTGELFF. As DNA, the CDR3 is TGTGCCAGCAGTCCGCAGGACAGAGACACCGGGGAGCTGTTTTTT.

The chain is built from TRBV5-1 and TRBJ1-4, with D unclear. The germline gives CDR1 SGHRS, CDR2 YFSETQ. This CDR3 has 14 amino acids. V lost 3 bases and J 0 bases, leaving 6 bases between the germline ends. Written as DNA, the CDR3 is TGCGCCAGCAGCTCCGGTGCAACTAATGAAAAACTGTTTTTT. Translating it yields CASSSGATNEKLFF.

This rearrangement joins TRBV5-4 to TRBJ2-7, with 10 bases identical to TRBD2. After removal of 4 bases from V and 5 bases from J, the junction contained 12 bases not matched to a gene. The CDR3 is 16 amino acids. CDR1 and CDR2 (germline): SGHNT, YYREEE (reference sequence). CDR3 sequence reads: CASSAAAGTSVNEQYF. The CDR3 DNA reads as TGTGCCAGCAGCGCGGCCGCGGGGACTAGCGTCAACGAGCAGTACTTC.

The rearrangement joins TRBV4-3 to TRBJ2-1; 7 nucleotides line up with TRBD2. Germline-derived CDR1 and CDR2 are LGHNA and YSLEER. The CDR3 has 15 residues. The V and J ends lost 0 bases and 4 bases, in that order; junction bases with no gene match: 3. CDR3 amino acids: CASSQEGLPYNEQFF. The CDR3 nucleotides are TGCGCCAGCAGCCAAGAGGGACTACCTTACAATGAGCAGTTCTTC.

V and J are TRBV6-2 or TRBV6-3 and TRBJ1-4; D may be TRBD1 (5 bases). Trimming removed 2 bases from V and 7 bases from J, with 14 bases in between. The CDR3 is 15 residues long. Germline V lookup: CDR1 MNHEY, CDR2 SVGEGT. In nucleotides, the CDR3 is TGTGCCAGCAGTTACCAGCCTGGGGGAGGTGAAAAACTGTTTTTT. This sequence encodes CASSYQPGGGEKLFF.

The chain couples TRBV27 to TRBJ2-7; TRBD1 agrees at 11 bases. With 3 bases clipped from V and 5 bases from J, the junction kept 6 bases outside the gene matches. Germline V gene lookup returns CDR1 MNHEY and CDR2 SMNVEV (reference sequence). The CDR3 loop spans 15 amino acids. The CDR3 coding sequence is TGTGCCAGCAGTTTTTGGACAGGGGGCTCTAACGAGCAGTACTTC. Translated: CASSFWTGGSNEQYF.

The J gene is TRBJ2-5, the V gene TRBV11-3; 7 bases match TRBD1. With 5 bases clipped from V and 4 bases from J, the junction kept 7 bases outside the gene matches. Germline V gives CDR1 SGHNT, CDR2 YENEEA. This CDR3 is 14 amino acids long. CDR3 nucleotide sequence: TGTGCCAGCAGCCCACAGGGGAATCCAGAGACCCAGTACTTC. Its translation: CASSPQGNPETQYF.

This clone was seen a few times. The V gene is TRBV6-5, the J gene TRBJ2-5; 8 positions match TRBD1. This CDR3 has 16 residues. The ends lost 4 bases at V and 5 bases at J; junction bases unmatched: 12. Germline V lookup: CDR1 MNHEY, CDR2 SVGAGI. CDR3 nucleotides: TGTGCCAGCAGTTGGGGCCCAGGGGGCGGTTTGGAGACCCAGTACTTC. Its translation: CASSWGPGGGLETQYF.

This chain connects TRBV11-2 to TRBJ1-2, with TRBD1 matching 7 bases. CDR3 size: 15 residues. Germline V gene data show CDR1 as SGHAT and CDR2 as FQNNGV. After removal of 4 bases from V and 8 bases from J, the junction contained 13 bases not matched to a gene. This CDR3 is CASSSLRQGHAGYTF. In DNA, the CDR3 is TGTGCCAGCAGCTCCCTAAGACAGGGTCATGCGGGCTACACCTTC.